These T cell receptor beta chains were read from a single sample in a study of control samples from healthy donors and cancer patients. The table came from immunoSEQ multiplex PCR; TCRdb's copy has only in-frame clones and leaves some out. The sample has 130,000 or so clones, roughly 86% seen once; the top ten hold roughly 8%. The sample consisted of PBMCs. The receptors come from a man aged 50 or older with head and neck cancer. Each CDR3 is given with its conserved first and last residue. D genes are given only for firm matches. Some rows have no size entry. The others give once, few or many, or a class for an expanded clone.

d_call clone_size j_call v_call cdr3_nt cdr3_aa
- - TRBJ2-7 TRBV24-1 TGTGCCACCAGTGATTCCCCGGGACCTACCTACGAGCAGTACTTC CATSDSPGPTYEQYF
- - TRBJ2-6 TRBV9 TGTGCCAGCAGCGTATCTTTCCCGGGGGAGGCTGGGGCCAACGTCCTGACTTTC CASSVSFPGEAGANVLTF
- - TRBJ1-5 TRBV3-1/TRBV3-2 TGTGCCAGCAGCCAAGGGGGTTCCCAGCAGGGGCCCCAGCATTTT CASSQGGSQQGPQHF
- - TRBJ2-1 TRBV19 TGTGCCAGTAGTATACAGGGGAATGGCAATGAGCAGTTCTTC CASSIQGNGNEQFF
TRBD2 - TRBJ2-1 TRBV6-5 TGTGCCAGCAGTTACTCGGTCGGGGGGGCCGTTGAGCAGTTCTTC CASSYSVGGAVEQFF
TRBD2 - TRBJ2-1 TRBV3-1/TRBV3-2 TGTGCCAGCAGCCAAGATGTGGGAAACCTAGCGGGGGGTAATGAGCAGTTCTTC CASSQDVGNLAGGNEQFF
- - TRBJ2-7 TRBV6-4 TGTGCCAGCAGTGTAACGGCCGGGTACGAGCAGTACTTC CASSVTAGYEQYF
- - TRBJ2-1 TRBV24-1 TGTGCCACCAGTGATTGGGCAGCCTACAATGAGCAGTTCTTC CATSDWAAYNEQFF
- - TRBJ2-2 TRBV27 TGTGCCAGCAGTTTACTGAGCACCGGGGAGCTGTTTTTT CASSLLSTGELFF
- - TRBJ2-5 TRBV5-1 TGCGCCAGCAGTATAGGGGTGGAAGAGACCCAGTACTTC CASSIGVEETQYF
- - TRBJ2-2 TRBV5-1 TGCGCCAGCAGCTTCGTCGGGGAGCTGTTTTTT CASSFVGELFF
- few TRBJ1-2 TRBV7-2 TGTGCCAGCAGCTTGACAGAGATATATGGCTACACCTTC CASSLTEIYGYTF
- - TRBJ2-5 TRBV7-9 TGTGCCAGCAGCTTAGTGGGGCTAAAAGAGACCCAGTACTTC CASSLVGLKETQYF
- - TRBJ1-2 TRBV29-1 TGCAGCGTTGAAGGGGCATGGACGGGCGGCTACACCTTC CSVEGAWTGGYTF
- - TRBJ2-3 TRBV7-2 TGTGCCAGCAGCCTAATAACTCCCACAGATACGCAGTATTTT CASSLITPTDTQYF
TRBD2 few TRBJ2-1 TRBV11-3 TGTGCCAGCAGCTTAGGGGCTAGCGGGTCATACAATGAGCAGTTCTTC CASSLGASGSYNEQFF
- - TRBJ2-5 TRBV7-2 TGTGCCAGCAGCTTTGGGGGACAAGAGACCCAGTACTTC CASSFGGQETQYF
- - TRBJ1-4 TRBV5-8 TGTGCCAGCAGCAGACAAGTAACGACAAGGGAAAAACTGTTTTTT CASSRQVTTREKLFF
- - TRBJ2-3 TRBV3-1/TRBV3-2 TGTGCCAGCAGCCTGACGCTACGCACAGATACGCAGTATTTT CASSLTLRTDTQYF
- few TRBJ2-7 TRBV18 TGTGCCAGCTCAATGGCCGGGACCCAGGGCTTCGAGCAGTACTTC CASSMAGTQGFEQYF
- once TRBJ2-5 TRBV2 TGTGCCAGCTCGGAGTCTACAGGGAGGGGGGAGACCCAGTACTTC CASSESTGRGETQYF
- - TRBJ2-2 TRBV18 TGTGCCAGCTCGCCAGTAAGCAAGCCCTCCGGGGAGCTGTTTTTT CASSPVSKPSGELFF
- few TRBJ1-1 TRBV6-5 TGTGCCAGCAGCGACCAGCCGAACACTGAAGCTTTCTTT CASSDQPNTEAFF
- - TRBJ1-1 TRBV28 TGTGCCAGCAATATAGAGGGGGGTGGGAGCACTGAAGCTTTCTTT CASNIEGGGSTEAFF
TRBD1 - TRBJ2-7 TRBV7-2 TGTGCCAGCAGCAGAGCTAATCCGGGGACAGGGGGCGGCGAGCAGTACTTC CASSRANPGTGGGEQYF
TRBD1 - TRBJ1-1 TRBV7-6 TGTGCCAGCAGCCGAGGCACAGGGGGCGGCACTGAAGCTTTCTTT CASSRGTGGGTEAFF
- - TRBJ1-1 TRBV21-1 TGTGCCAGCAGCAAAGAATTTGGCAGCATGAACACTGAAGCTTTCTTT CASSKEFGSMNTEAFF
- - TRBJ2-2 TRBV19 TGTGCCAGTAGTAGAGGGCAGGCGGTGTCTCTGCCTGGGGAGCTGTTTTTT CASSRGQAVSLPGELFF
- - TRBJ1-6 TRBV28 TGTGCCAGCAGCACCGGACGGTACAATTCACCCCTCCACTTT CASSTGRYNSPLHF
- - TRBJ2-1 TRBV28 TGTGCCAGTGGAGAAACAGTGGCCTACAATGAGCAGTTCTTC CASGETVAYNEQFF
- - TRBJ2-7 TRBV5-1 TGCGCCAGCAGCCCCTACGTACCTACGGGCGAGCAGTACTTC CASSPYVPTGEQYF
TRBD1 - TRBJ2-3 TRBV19 TGTGCCAGTAGCGATCCGGGACAGGGTTACACAGATACGCAGTATTTT CASSDPGQGYTDTQYF
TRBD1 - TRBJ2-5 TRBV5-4 TGTGCCAGCAGCTTATGGACAGGGGGCACACAAGAGACCCAGTACTTC CASSLWTGGTQETQYF
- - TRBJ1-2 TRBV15 TGTGCCACCAGCAGAGGGGATATTGGGCTCGCCGTGGGCTACACCTTC CATSRGDIGLAVGYTF
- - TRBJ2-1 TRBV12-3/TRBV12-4 TGTGCCAGCAGTCAGGGAAATGAGCAGTTCTTC CASSQGNEQFF
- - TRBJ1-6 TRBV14 TGTGCCAGCAGCCAAGTGCGAACAGGCAATTCACCCCTCCACTTT CASSQVRTGNSPLHF
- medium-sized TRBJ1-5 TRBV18 TGTGCCAGCTCAGAACAGGTGAATCAGCCCCAGCATTTT CASSEQVNQPQHF
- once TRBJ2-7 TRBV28 TGTGCCAGCAGGGTTGAGGGGGGCCCCGGGTACGAGCAGTACTTC CASRVEGGPGYEQYF
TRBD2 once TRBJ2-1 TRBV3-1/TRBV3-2 TGTGCCAGCAGCCGACGACTAGCGGGAGGGTCAAATGAGCAGTTCTTC CASSRRLAGGSNEQFF
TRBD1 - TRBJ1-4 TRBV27 TGTGCCAGCAGTCCCGTGGGGACAGGGAATGAAAAACTGTTTTTT CASSPVGTGNEKLFF
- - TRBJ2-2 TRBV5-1 TGCGCCAGCAGCCTCCTACTACGGACCTCGCTCTTCCCCGGGGAGCTGTTTTTT CASSLLLRTSLFPGELFF
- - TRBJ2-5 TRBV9 TGTGCCAGCAGCTTAGATGGACGAGACCAAGAGACCCAGTACTTC CASSLDGRDQETQYF
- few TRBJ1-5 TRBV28 TGTGCCAGCAGGCCACCCAATCAGCCCCAGCATTTT CASRPPNQPQHF
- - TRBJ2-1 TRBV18 TGTGCCAGCTCACCTTACGAACACCCCGAGCAGTTCTTC CASSPYEHPEQFF
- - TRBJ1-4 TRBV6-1 TGTGCCAGCAGTGATCGGGGGGCGCGGGGTGAAAAACTGTTTTTT CASSDRGARGEKLFF
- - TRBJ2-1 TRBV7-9 TGTGCCAGCAGCTCCACGGGACTCTACAATGAGCAGTTCTTC CASSSTGLYNEQFF
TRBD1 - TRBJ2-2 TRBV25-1 TGTGCCAGTTCTACCGGGACAGGGAACGGGGAGCTGTTTTTT CASSTGTGNGELFF
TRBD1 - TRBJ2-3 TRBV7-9 TGTGCCAGCAGCTTTCCGGGACAGACCACAGATACGCAGTATTTT CASSFPGQTTDTQYF
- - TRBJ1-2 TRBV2 TGTGCCAGCAGTGATGGGGCAGGGGAAAAGGACTATGGCTACACCTTC CASSDGAGEKDYGYTF
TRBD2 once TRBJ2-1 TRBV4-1 TGCGCCAGCAGCCAAGATGTGACTAGCGGGGGGGCCTTTGAGCAGTTCTTC CASSQDVTSGGAFEQFF
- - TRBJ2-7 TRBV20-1 TGCAGTGCTAGTTACTTGAAGGTGTACGAGCAGTACTTC CSASYLKVYEQYF
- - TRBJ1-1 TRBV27 TGTGCCAGCAGTTCCGGGACGGTGAACACTGAAGCTTTCTTT CASSSGTVNTEAFF
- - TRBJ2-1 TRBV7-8 TGTGCCAGCAGCTTACACCCTAGCGACTACAATGAGCAGTTCTTC CASSLHPSDYNEQFF
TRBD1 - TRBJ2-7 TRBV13 TGTGCCAGCAGCCCAGGGGGCTACGAGCAGTACTTC CASSPGGYEQYF
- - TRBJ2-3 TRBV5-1 TGCGCCAGCAGCTCGGGCCCCGGGACGCCAGGGATCACAGATACGCAGTATTTT CASSSGPGTPGITDTQYF
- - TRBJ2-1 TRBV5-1 TGCGCCAGCAGCCCAGGGACACCTTACAATGAGCAGTTCTTC CASSPGTPYNEQFF
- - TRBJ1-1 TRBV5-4 TGTGCCAGCAGCTTGGCCCTAGGTGGCACTGAAGCTTTCTTT CASSLALGGTEAFF
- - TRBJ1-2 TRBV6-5 TGTGCCAGCACCCTCCCACAGGGTTTGGGTGGCTACACCTTC CASTLPQGLGGYTF
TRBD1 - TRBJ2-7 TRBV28 TGTGCCAGTTCACCCGGGACAGGGATCTACGAGCAGTACTTC CASSPGTGIYEQYF